In its sample, the clone carrying this T cell receptor (beta chain) was seen many times. Its antigen is unknown. The junction and the germline gene differ at one end; a read error may be behind it. Repertoires were generated with immunoSEQ multiplex PCR, while TCRdb's copy carries only in-frame clones and drops some. The sample holds 50,000 to 70,000 clones; 74% are singletons and the top ten take over 3.5%. The sample originates from a study of a mutant IDH1 vaccine in newly diagnosed glioma. Time point specified: week 35, safety follow-up. Each dose delivered 300 ug of mutant IDH1 20-mer peptide subcutaneously with imiquimod. The CDR3 is 16 residues long. The germline CDR1 and CDR2 sequences are SSHAT and FNYEAQ (reference sequence).

This specimen consisted of PBMCs, obtained from a glioma patient whose treatment included an IDH1 peptide vaccine. The receptor's source is a man aged 50 to 59 with glioma. The chain joins TRBV7-7 to TRBJ2-5; a weak D match, TRBD2 (7 bases). DNA of the CDR3: TGTGCTAGCAGCCCGAAGGGGGGGAGCGGTGGAGAGACCCAGTACTTC. Protein product: CASSPKGGSGGETQYF.